This T cell receptor beta chain was sequenced during a study of a mutant IDH1 vaccine in newly diagnosed glioma. The overall study: Treated patients had a mean age of about 40 years and a 62.5% male, around 38% female split.

As regards this clone: Its specificity is not known.

The repertoire was sequenced with immunoSEQ multiplex PCR; TCRdb's copy has only in-frame clones and lacks some. The table shows some 26,000 clones, with approximately 82% occurring only once. The time point is: week 23, last vaccination. Topical imiquimod was applied with each vaccine dose, which held 300 ug of mutant IDH1 20-mer peptide. Each astrocytoma in the donors was new, WHO grade 3 or 4, IDH1-mutant and ATRX-lost. V shed 8 bases and J shed 4 bases, with 9 bases lying between them. The germline V gene encodes CDR1 LNHDA and CDR2 SQIVND (reference sequence). CDR3 length equals 12 residues. Specimen: PBMCs, collected from a glioma patient whose treatment included an IDH1 peptide vaccine. This rearrangement joins TRBV19 to TRBJ1-5; D gene uncertain. The clonotype comes from a woman in her 30s with glioma. Here the CDR3 DNA reads TGTGCCAGTCTAACGGGTAATCAGCCCCAGCATTTT. This sequence encodes CASLTGNQPQHF.